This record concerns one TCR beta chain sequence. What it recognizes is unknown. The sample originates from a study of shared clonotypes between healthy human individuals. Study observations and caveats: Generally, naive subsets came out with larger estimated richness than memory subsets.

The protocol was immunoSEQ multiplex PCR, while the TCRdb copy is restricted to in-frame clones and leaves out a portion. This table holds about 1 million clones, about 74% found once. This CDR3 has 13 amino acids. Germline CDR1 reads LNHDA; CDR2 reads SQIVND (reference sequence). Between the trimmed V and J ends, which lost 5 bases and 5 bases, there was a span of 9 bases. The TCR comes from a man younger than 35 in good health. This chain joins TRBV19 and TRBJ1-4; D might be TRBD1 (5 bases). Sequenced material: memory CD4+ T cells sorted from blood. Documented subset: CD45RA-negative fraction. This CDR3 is CASSFRENEKLFF. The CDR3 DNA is TGTGCCAGTAGTTTCAGGGAGAATGAAAAACTGTTTTTT.